This T cell receptor (beta chain) originates from a study of vaccination effects on CD4 cells after COVID-19. CD4+ T cells specific for antigen were expanded with viral peptide pools by the ViraFEST assay before sequencing. A roughly ten-day culture period preceded the isolation of CD4+ T cells. Previously uninfected by SARS-CoV-2, the vaccine recipients also showed negative nucleocapsid antibodies. Every well got over 1.5 million PBMC, which were grown with 10 IU/ml IL-2 and 10 ug/ml peptides. Replacing half the medium with IL-2 medium was done on days 3 and 7. Germline V gene lookup returns CDR1 SQVTM and CDR2 ANQGSEA. Trimming shortened V by 3 bases and J by 7 bases, and 15 bases separated the two germline ends. CDR3 length: 13 amino acids. Details on this clone: Antigen unknown.

The assay was immunoSEQ multiplex PCR, and TCRdb's table has in-frame clones only and misses some. The table records around 63,000 clones, less than 80% of them present only once. The clonotype originates from a human donor who received a COVID-19 vaccine. The rearrangement joins TRBV29-1 to TRBJ1-2, with D perhaps TRBD1 (5 bases). Here the sequenced sample was CD4+ T cells from PBMCs cultured with HCoV-OC43 spike peptides, taken before COVID-19 vaccination. Indicated subset: HCoV-OC43 spike overlapping peptide pool stimulation. The CDR3 DNA reads as TGCAGCGTTGAGGTCAGGGTCGAATCTGGCTACACCTTC. This encodes CSVEVRVESGYTF.